This T cell receptor (beta chain) comes out of a study of PD-L1 blockade in urothelial cancer. The V gene lost 2 bases and the J gene lost 10 bases, with 11 bases spanning the gap. The germline V gene encodes CDR1 MNHNS and CDR2 SASEGT. CDR3 size: 12 residues. Time point in this sample: peripheral blood 6 weeks after treatment start. TCRdb's copy holds only in-frame clones and misses some; the assay was immunoSEQ multiplex PCR. In the table there are about 120,000 clones, approximately 90% of which are singletons. With respect to this clone: Its target is unknown.

General study points: Clonality of blood TCR below the median before treatment predicted better survival. Expansion of tumor-associated blood clones at 3 weeks was greater in durable-benefit patients.

The TCR originated in a man between 60 and 75 years old with urothelial cancer. Here the sequenced sample was PBMCs, taken around atezolizumab (anti-PD-L1) treatment. The chain carries TRBV6-1 and TRBJ1-2; D may be TRBD1 (6 bases). The CDR3 DNA sequence: TGTGCCAGCAGTGAACTAGACAGGTCCTACACCTTC. It codes for CASSELDRSYTF.